The 30 T cell receptor beta chains given below trace back to one sample, sequenced in a study of T cells in women clearing cervical HPV infection. The method was immunoSEQ multiplex PCR; TCRdb's version includes in-frame clones alone and lacks a portion of them. The sample table includes about 20,000 clones. The sample was blood buffy coat. These receptors came from a woman between 18 and 69 years old with a cervical HPV16 infection that either progressed to CIN3+ or cleared (not recorded which).

Remarks on this clone: Read coverage stops 3 residues before the CDR3 terminus; the germline J gene supplies the remainder. The chain carries TRBV20-1 and TRBJ2-1, with D perhaps matching TRBD1 or TRBD2 (6 bases each). From germline, CDR1 is DFQATT and CDR2 SNEGSKA (reference sequence). The CDR3 runs to 14 residues. The V gene lost 5 bases and the J gene lost 9 bases, with 20 bases spanning the gap. CDR3 sequence: CSARPSTGRSEQFF. CDR3 DNA, as far as it was read: TGCAGTGCTCGTCCAAGTACAGGGAGGAGTGAG.

Here the CDR3 reads CATSGSPGTGGLVSNQPQHF. The sequenced part of the CDR3 DNA is TGTGCCACCAGTGGGTCACCCGGGACAGGGGGCTTGGTAAGCAATCAGCCC. The rearrangement links TRBV24-1 to TRBJ1-5, with 12 bases identical to TRBD1. From the germline J gene comes the end of the CDR3, since the read stops 3 residues before it. After removal of 5 bases from V and 1 base from J, the junction contained 14 bases not matched to a gene. Per germline, CDR1 KGHDR and CDR2 SFDVKD. The CDR3 runs 20 residues.

Comments on this clone: The CDR3 is cut off 3 residues early in the read; its end comes from the germline J gene. The chain uses TRBV18 and TRBJ1-6, with a possible D match to TRBD1 (6 bases). The CDR3 consists of 15 residues. V lost 3 bases and J lost 6, with 12 bases in between. Germline V lookup: CDR1 KGHSH, CDR2 LQKENI. CDR3 residues: CASSPKTGGNSPLHF. The sequenced CDR3 bases are TGTGCCAGCTCACCTAAGACAGGAGGTAATTCACCC.

Comment on this clone: The CDR3 is cut off 3 residues early in the read; its end comes from the germline J gene. V usage is TRBV13 and J usage is TRBJ2-1, with TRBD2 matching 12 bases. The CDR3 has 16 amino acids. V shed 5 bases and J 9 bases; nucleotides not matched to a gene: 11. CDR1 is PRHDT and CDR2 is FYEKMQ in the germline V gene (reference sequence). The sequenced part of the CDR3 DNA is TGTGCCAGCAGCCCCGACTCTAGCGGGAGGGCCTTTGAG. Its translation is CASSPDSSGRAFE. The full CDR3 sequence reads CASSPDSSGRAFEQFF.

As regards this clone: The read ends 3 residues early relative to the CDR3; the germline J gene fills the gap. The chain joins TRBV10-3 to TRBJ2-3, with 8 bases fitting TRBD1. With V trimmed by 0 bases and J by 1 base, 0 bases remained unmatched. Germline V gene sequence: CDR1 ENHRY, CDR2 SYGVKD. The CDR3 totals 15 residues. The CDR3 sequence is CAISESTGGTDTQYF. The sequenced CDR3 bases are TGTGCCATCAGTGAGTCGACAGGGGGCACAGATACG.

CDR3 residues: CASRPTGGRQEKLFF. The sequenced part of the CDR3 DNA is TGTGCCAGCAGGCCAACAGGGGGCCGTCAAGAAAAG. The genes are TRBV7-2 and TRBJ2-2; TRBD1 aligns across 9 bases. Coverage ceases 3 residues before the CDR3 finishes, and the germline J gene fills in the end. Germline V gives CDR1 SGHTA, CDR2 FQGNSA. CDR3 length: 15 residues. Full variable domain (rest looked up from reference TRBV7-2 and TRBJ2-2): GAGVSQSPSNKVTEKGKDVELRCDPISGHTALYWYRQSLGQGLEFLIYFQGNSAPDKSGLPSDRFSAERTGGSVSTLTIQRTQQEDSAVYLCASRPTGGRQEKLFFGEGSRLTVL.

Note on this clone: The read terminates 3 residues before the CDR3 end, so the remaining end is supplied by the germline J gene. The gene calls are TRBV20-1 and TRBJ2-2; 10 nucleotides align to TRBD2. Per the germline V gene, CDR1 is DFQATT and CDR2 is SNEGSKA (reference sequence). V lost 0 bases to trimming and J lost 2 bases; unmatched junction nucleotides: 9. The CDR3 is made up of 18 amino acids. The CDR3 protein is CSAREGAGGPLNTGELFF. CDR3 bases read: TGCAGTGCTAGAGAGGGAGCGGGAGGGCCTCTTAACACCGGGGAG.

A word on this clone: From the germline J gene comes the end of the CDR3, since the read stops 3 residues before it. The gene calls are TRBV7-2 and TRBJ1-2; D not resolved. This CDR3 has 13 residues. The germline V gene has CDR1 SGHTA and CDR2 FQGNSA. CDR3 sequence reads: CASSTGGTDTYTF. The covered CDR3 bases are TGTGCCAGCAGCACCGGTGGCACAGATACC.

As for this clone: From the germline J gene comes the end of the CDR3, since the read stops 3 residues before it. The chain recombines TRBV5-6 with TRBJ1-2; no clear D gene. CDR3 length: 13 residues. Germline V lookup: CDR1 SGHDT, CDR2 YYEEEE. CDR3 amino acids: CASNPSGRTFYTF. Partial CDR3 DNA: TGTGCCAGCAACCCTAGCGGGAGAACGTTC.

Of note for this clone: The read ends 3 residues before the CDR3 terminus; that terminus is restored from the germline J gene. The rearrangement links TRBV5-4 to TRBJ1-2; 9 bases map to TRBD1. This CDR3 spans 14 amino acids. Trimming cost V 4 bases and J 2 bases; bases outside gene matches: 3. Looked up from germline, CDR1 is SGHNT and CDR2 is YYREEE (reference sequence). The sequenced CDR3 bases are TGTGCCAGCAGCAAAGGACAGGGGAACTATGGC. Its protein is CASSKGQGNYG. Given in full, the CDR3 is CASSKGQGNYGYTF.

Turning to this clone: The read stops 3 residues short of the end of the CDR3; the missing end is completed from the germline J gene. V is TRBV11-2 and J is TRBJ2-1; TRBD2 matches at 7 bases. CDR1 is SGHAT and CDR2 is FQNNGV in the germline V gene. The CDR3 has 13 residues. The V segment lost 0 bases and the J segment 8 bases; nucleotides outside the gene matches: 1. The CDR3 is CASSLEGGDEQFF. The DNA read from the CDR3 is TGTGCCAGCAGCTTAGAGGGGGGGGATGAG. The variable domain in full, completed from reference TRBV11-2 and TRBJ2-1, reads EAGVAQSPRYKIIEKRQSVAFWCNPISGHATLYWYQQILGQGPKLLIQFQNNGVVDDSQLPKDRFSAERLKGVDSTLKIQPAKLEDSAVYLCASSLEGGDEQFFGPGTRLTVL.

A word on this clone: Read data end 3 residues before the CDR3 end; the end is taken from the germline J gene. V usage is TRBV20-1 and J usage is TRBJ2-1, with D tentatively TRBD1 (5 bases). V lost 0 bases to trimming and J lost 0 bases, with 12 bases between them. This CDR3 is 16 amino acids long. Germline V CDR1 and CDR2: DFQATT, SNEGSKA (reference sequence). CDR3 amino acids: CSARDGRRVSYNEQFF. The sequenced CDR3 bases are TGCAGTGCTAGAGATGGCCGCAGGGTCTCCTACAATGAG.

The CDR3 loop reads CASSPYSGRMGNIYTF. The covered CDR3 bases are TGTGCCAGTAGTCCCTATAGCGGGAGGATGGGAAACATC. The chain couples TRBV19 to TRBJ1-2; D not certain. Sequencing ends 3 residues short of the CDR3 end; the germline J gene provides the rest. CDR3 length: 16 amino acids. Looked up from germline, CDR1 is LNHDA and CDR2 is SQIVND (reference sequence). Complete variable domain (other parts from reference TRBV19 and TRBJ1-2): DGGITQSPKYLFRKEGQNVTLSCEQNLNHDAMYWYRQDPGQGLRLIYYSQIVNDFQKGDIAEGYSVSREKKESFPLTVTSAQKNPTAFYLCASSPYSGRMGNIYTFGSGTRLTVV.

Turning to this clone: With the read ending 3 residues before the CDR3 end, the germline J gene is used to fill in that end. The V gene is TRBV28, the J gene TRBJ1-3; 7 positions match TRBD1. The V gene end was trimmed by 6 bases and the J gene end by 2 bases; junction bases not matched to a gene: 10. The CDR3 runs to 16 residues. Germline CDR1 is MDHEN and CDR2 is SYDVKM. CDR3 DNA, as far as it was read: TGTGCCAGCAGCTCCCCACTCGGACAGGCTGGAAACACC. As protein: CASSSPLGQAGNT. The complete CDR3 protein is CASSSPLGQAGNTIYF.

In regard to this clone: Read coverage stops 3 residues before the CDR3 terminus; the germline J gene supplies the remainder. J is TRBJ2-7 and V is TRBV25-1; 8 nucleotides agree with TRBD2. The CDR3 runs to 14 residues. Per germline, CDR1 MGHDK and CDR2 SYGVNS. V lost 4 bases to trimming and J lost 5 bases; unmatched junction nucleotides: 7. The CDR3 bases that were read are TGTGCCAGCAGTGCTCCCCACGGGGGGGACGAG. This encodes CASSAPHGGDE. The whole CDR3 protein is CASSAPHGGDEQYF.

Comment on this clone: The CDR3 end lies 3 residues beyond the end of the read and is filled in from the germline J gene. The chain links TRBV6-2 or TRBV6-3 to TRBJ1-2, with 9 bases matching TRBD1. With 9 bases clipped from V and 3 bases from J, the junction kept 11 bases outside the gene matches. Germline-derived CDR1 and CDR2 are MNHEY and SVGEGT. CDR3 length: 15 amino acids. Partial CDR3 DNA: TGTGCCAGTACCGCCCCGGGACAGGGCCACTATGGC. This gives the protein CASTAPGQGHYG. The complete CDR3 sequence is CASTAPGQGHYGYTF.

On this clone: The read falls 3 residues short of the CDR3 end, and the missing part is taken from the germline J gene. This sequence joins TRBV7-4 and TRBJ1-3; D might be TRBD1 (5 bases). Germline V gene data show CDR1 as SGHVT and CDR2 as SQSDAQ. V lost 11 bases to trimming and J lost 6 bases, with 14 bases between them. The CDR3 has 12 residues. CDR3 sequence: CAQGSKQNTIYF. The sequenced CDR3 bases are TGTGCCCAGGGTTCAAAGCAAAACACC.

The CDR3 here is CASSRETSGYPYEQYF. The CDR3 bases that were read are TGCGCCAGCAGCCGAGAGACTAGCGGCTATCCCTACGAG. V and J are TRBV5-1 and TRBJ2-7; 9 nucleotides align to TRBD2. The read ends 3 residues before the CDR3 terminus; that terminus is restored from the germline J gene. The V gene end was trimmed by 4 bases and the J gene end by 2 bases; junction bases not matched to a gene: 10. Germline CDR1 and CDR2: SGHRS and YFSETQ. The CDR3 has 16 amino acids. Full variable domain (remainder filled in from reference TRBV5-1 and TRBJ2-7): KAGVTQTPRYLIKTRGQQVTLSCSPISGHRSVSWYQQTPGQGLQFLFEYFSETQRNKGNFPGRFSGRQFSNSRSEMNVSTLELGDSALYLCASSRETSGYPYEQYFGPGTRLTVT.

Points on this clone: The read gets to within 3 residues of the CDR3 end, and the germline J gene fills in the rest. The chain joins TRBV19 to TRBJ2-3; D is uncertain. Germline V gives CDR1 LNHDA, CDR2 SQIVND (reference sequence). The CDR3 contains 13 residues. The germline V and J ends were trimmed by 4 bases and 5 bases, with 10 bases remaining between them. CDR3 amino acids: CASSTQEGDTQYF. The part of the CDR3 DNA that was read is TGTGCCAGTAGTACCCAGGAAGGAGATACG.

As concerns this clone: The sequenced fragment ends 3 residues before the CDR3 boundary, so the rest is inferred from the germline J gene. The chain has TRBV10-2 and TRBJ2-2; TRBD2 matches at 10 bases. With 5 bases clipped from V and 7 bases from J, the junction kept 10 bases outside the gene matches. Germline CDR1 and CDR2: WSHSY and SAAADI. This CDR3 region has 16 residues. CDR3 sequence reads: CASSYLAGGQNGELFF. The DNA read from the CDR3 is TGCGCCAGCAGTTATTTAGCGGGAGGACAGAACGGGGAG.

Worth noting for this clone: The read terminates 3 residues before the CDR3 end, so the remaining end is supplied by the germline J gene. V usage is TRBV9 and J usage is TRBJ2-2, with D perhaps TRBD2 (6 bases). V was cut by 4 bases and J by 4 bases, with 11 bases left in between. CDR1 SGDLS and CDR2 YYNGEE come from the germline V gene. The CDR3 covers 14 residues. The CDR3 loop is CASSPVGGTGELFF. The sequenced part of the CDR3 DNA is TGTGCCAGCAGCCCCGTGGGGGGCACCGGGGAG. The full variable domain, its missing parts supplied by reference TRBV9 and TRBJ2-2, is DSGVTQTPKHLITATGQRVTLRCSPRSGDLSVYWYQQSLDQGLQFLIQYYNGEERAKGNILERFSAQQFPDLHSELNLSSLELGDSALYFCASSPVGGTGELFFGEGSRLTVL.

CDR3 residues: CASILGTRITDTQYF. The sequenced part of the CDR3 DNA is TGTGCCAGCATCCTCGGGACTAGGATAACAGATACG. The chain couples TRBV7-8 to TRBJ2-3; 8 bases agree with TRBD2. The read finishes 3 residues shy of the CDR3 end, and the germline J gene is used to complete it. The CDR3 spans 15 residues. In germline, CDR1 is SGHVS, CDR2 FQNEAQ. The J segment lost 3 bases and the V segment lost 7 bases, leaving 9 bases of the junction unmatched.

Its frequency marks this clone as medium-sized (0.01 to 0.1%). The CDR3: CASSPLQGLVEKLFF. The DNA read from the CDR3 is TGTGCCAGCTCACCACTCCAGGGCTTGGTTGAAAAA. The V gene is TRBV18, the J gene TRBJ1-4; possible D gene TRBD1, 5 bases. The read ends 3 residues before the CDR3 terminus; that terminus is restored from the germline J gene. The length of the CDR3 is 15 residues. V dropped 1 base and J dropped 7 bases, with 13 bases sitting between them. In germline, CDR1 is KGHSH, CDR2 LQKENI.

Note on this clone: The sequenced fragment ends 3 residues before the CDR3 boundary, so the rest is inferred from the germline J gene. The rearrangement links TRBV19 to TRBJ1-1; D remains ambiguous. The CDR3 consists of 17 residues. The germline CDR1 and CDR2 sequences are LNHDA and SQIVND (reference sequence). The V end was cut by 4 bases, the J end by 1 base, with 19 bases between. The part of the CDR3 DNA that was read is TGTGCCAGTAGTAACTCGGTACTGAGGGCGCAGAACACTGAA. Protein product: CASSNSVLRAQNTE. The whole CDR3 sequence reads CASSNSVLRAQNTEAFF.

About this clone: Coverage ceases 3 residues before the CDR3 finishes, and the germline J gene fills in the end. The chain carries TRBV28 and TRBJ2-7; D possibly corresponds to TRBD2 (5 bases). CDR3 length equals 12 residues. The V end was cut by 3 bases, the J end by 5 bases, with 8 bases between. Germline V gene lookup returns CDR1 MDHEN and CDR2 SYDVKM. The CDR3 spells CASSLTIHEQYF. The sequenced CDR3 bases are TGTGCCAGCAGTTTGACTATACACGAG.

Comments on this clone: The DNA ends 3 residues before the CDR3 does, and the rest of the CDR3 is filled in from the germline J gene. The chain uses TRBV5-1 and TRBJ1-1; the D is unclear. V dropped 4 bases and J dropped 5 bases, with 12 bases sitting between them. Looked up from germline, CDR1 is SGHRS and CDR2 is YFSETQ. The CDR3 totals 13 residues. This chain's CDR3 is CASSALRQTEAFF. CDR3 bases read: TGCGCCAGCAGCGCGTTGCGGCAAACTGAA. The whole variable domain, filled in from reference TRBV5-1 and TRBJ1-1, reads KAGVTQTPRYLIKTRGQQVTLSCSPISGHRSVSWYQQTPGQGLQFLFEYFSETQRNKGNFPGRFSGRQFSNSRSEMNVSTLELGDSALYLCASSALRQTEAFFGQGTRLTVV.

The CDR3 reads CASSLTSGSYNEQFF. CDR3 bases read: TGTGCCAGCAGCTTAACTAGCGGCTCCTACAATGAG. V is TRBV11-2 and J is TRBJ2-1, with 8 positions matching TRBD2. The observed sequence ends 3 residues before the CDR3 terminus, with the missing tail filled in from the germline J gene. With 2 bases clipped from V and 0 bases from J, the junction kept 0 bases outside the gene matches. The V gene's germline CDR1 is SGHAT and CDR2 FQNNGV. The CDR3 spans 15 residues.

In regard to this clone: The read ends 3 residues early relative to the CDR3; the germline J gene fills the gap. The chain has TRBV6-2 or TRBV6-3 and TRBJ2-1; D not resolved. This CDR3 spans 15 amino acids. V lost 5 bases and J 2 bases, leaving 13 bases between the germline ends. CDR1 MNHEY and CDR2 SVGEGT come from the germline V gene. CDR3 sequence: CASSISPLTYNEQFF. The covered CDR3 bases are TGTGCCAGCAGTATCTCACCCCTAACCTACAATGAG.

In the case of this clone: The read halts 3 residues ahead of the CDR3 end, with the missing end drawn from the germline J gene. The J gene is TRBJ1-1, the V gene TRBV7-2; 7 bases are shared with TRBD1. This CDR3 is built from 14 residues. V was pared by 6 bases and J by 2 bases, with 6 bases of the junction left unmatched. Germline CDR1 and CDR2: SGHTA and FQGNSA. CDR3 amino acids: CASRPGTVNTEAFF. CDR3 DNA (partial): TGTGCCAGCAGACCAGGGACAGTAAACACTGAA.

With respect to this clone: The read gets to within 3 residues of the CDR3 end, and the germline J gene fills in the rest. The chain uses TRBV6-2 or TRBV6-3 and TRBJ2-5; possibly TRBD2 for D (6 bases). V was shortened by 6 bases and J by 1 base, with 12 bases between the two germline ends. CDR1 is MNHEY, CDR2 SVGEGT, per germline. The CDR3 is 14 amino acids. The DNA read from the CDR3 is TGTGCCAGCAGCCCGGAGGGTCCCCAAGAGACC. Protein: CASSPEGPQET. The CDR3 as a whole reads CASSPEGPQETQYF.